The clone carrying this TCR beta chain has a count of ten or more. This sample was taken from a study of T-cell reconstitution after alpha-beta-depleted transplantation in children. As it was prepared, the TCRbeta library received unique molecular identifiers. TCRdb reprocessed the PCR reads with MiXCR, giving one entry per CDR3 protein. The data contain fewer than 550,000 distinct CDR3 sequences, roughly a tenth of them singletons. The V and J ends lost 5 bases and 8 bases respectively, with 9 bases between them. The V gene's germline CDR1 is MNHEY and CDR2 SVGAGI. CDR3 length: 12 amino acids. The V gene is TRBV6-5, the J gene TRBJ1-4, with no clear D. This receptor was obtained from a child aged 2 to 15 with inherited bone marrow failure, due to receive a stem cell transplant. The source material was PBMCs, sampled before TCRalphabeta/CD19-depleted stem cell transplant. The CDR3 region is CASSGQEEKLFF. In DNA, the CDR3 is TGTGCCAGCAGTGGCCAGGAGGAAAAACTGTTTTTT.